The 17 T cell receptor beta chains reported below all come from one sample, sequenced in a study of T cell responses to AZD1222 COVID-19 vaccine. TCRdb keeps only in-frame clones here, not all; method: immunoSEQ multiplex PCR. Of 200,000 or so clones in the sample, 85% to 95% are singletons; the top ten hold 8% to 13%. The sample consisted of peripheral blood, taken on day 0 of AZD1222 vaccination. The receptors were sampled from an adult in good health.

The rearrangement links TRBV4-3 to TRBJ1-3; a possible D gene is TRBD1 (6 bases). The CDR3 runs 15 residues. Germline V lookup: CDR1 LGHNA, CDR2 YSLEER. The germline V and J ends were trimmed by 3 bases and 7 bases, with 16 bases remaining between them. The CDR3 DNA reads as TGCGCCAGCAGCCAGGAGGGGGGCCTTAGGAACACCATATATTTT. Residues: CASSQEGGLRNTIYF.

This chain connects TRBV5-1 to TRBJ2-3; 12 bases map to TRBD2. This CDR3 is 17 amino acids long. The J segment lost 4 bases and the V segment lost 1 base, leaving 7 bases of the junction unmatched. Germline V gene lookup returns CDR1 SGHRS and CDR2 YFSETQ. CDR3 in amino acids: CASSLSSGRAWPDTQYF. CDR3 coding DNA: TGCGCCAGCAGCTTGTCTAGCGGGAGGGCCTGGCCAGATACGCAGTATTTT.

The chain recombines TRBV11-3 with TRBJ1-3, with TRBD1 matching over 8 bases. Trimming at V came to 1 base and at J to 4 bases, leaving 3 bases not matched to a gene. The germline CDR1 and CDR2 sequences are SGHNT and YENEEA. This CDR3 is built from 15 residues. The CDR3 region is CASSLGQGTGNTIYF. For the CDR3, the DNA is TGTGCCAGCAGCTTAGGACAGGGGACCGGAAACACCATATATTTT.

CDR3 sequence: CASSLDGQGTSGYTF. The CDR3 region has the DNA TGTGCCAGCAGTTTGGACGGACAGGGGACGAGTGGCTACACCTTC. J is TRBJ1-2 and V is TRBV27, with 9 nucleotides matching TRBD1. This CDR3 spans 15 amino acids. Germline V gene data show CDR1 as MNHEY and CDR2 as SMNVEV (reference sequence). V shed 3 bases and J 7 bases; nucleotides not matched to a gene: 9.

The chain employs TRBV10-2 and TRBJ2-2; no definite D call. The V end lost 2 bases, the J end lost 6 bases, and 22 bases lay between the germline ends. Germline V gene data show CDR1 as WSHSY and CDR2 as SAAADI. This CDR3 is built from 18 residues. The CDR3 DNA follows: TGCGCCAGCAGTGAGCCTTACTCCAGGTTTGGCGCGCCCGGGGAGCTGTTTTTT. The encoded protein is CASSEPYSRFGAPGELFF.

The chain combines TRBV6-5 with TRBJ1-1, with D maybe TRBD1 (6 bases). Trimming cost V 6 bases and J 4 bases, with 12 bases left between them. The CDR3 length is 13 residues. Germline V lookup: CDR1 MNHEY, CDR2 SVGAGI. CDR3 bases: TGTGCCAGCAGGCAGGGGCAGGTCACTGAAGCTTTCTTT. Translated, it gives CASRQGQVTEAFF.

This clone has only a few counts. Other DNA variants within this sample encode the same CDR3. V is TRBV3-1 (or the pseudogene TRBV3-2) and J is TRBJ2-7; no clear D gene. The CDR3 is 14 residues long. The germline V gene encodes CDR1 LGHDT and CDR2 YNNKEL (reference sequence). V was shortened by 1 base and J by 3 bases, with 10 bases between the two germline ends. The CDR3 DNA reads TGTGCCAGCAGCCAAGGGGCTAGAAACTACGAGCAGTACTTC. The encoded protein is CASSQGARNYEQYF.

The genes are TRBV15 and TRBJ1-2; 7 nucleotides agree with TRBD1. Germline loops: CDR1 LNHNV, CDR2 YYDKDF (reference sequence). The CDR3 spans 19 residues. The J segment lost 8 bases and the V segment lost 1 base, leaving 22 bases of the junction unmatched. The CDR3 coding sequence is TGTGCCACCAGCAGAGTGCCCATATCCCGGGACAGTACCTATTGGGGCTACACCTTC. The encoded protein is CATSRVPISRDSTYWGYTF.

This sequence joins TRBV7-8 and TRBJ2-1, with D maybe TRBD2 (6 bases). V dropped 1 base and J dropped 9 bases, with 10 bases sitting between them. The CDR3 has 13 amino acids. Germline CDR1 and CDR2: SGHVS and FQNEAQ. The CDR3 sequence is CASSLGGRSEQFF. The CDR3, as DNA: TGTGCCAGCAGCTTAGGGGGGAGGAGTGAGCAGTTCTTC.

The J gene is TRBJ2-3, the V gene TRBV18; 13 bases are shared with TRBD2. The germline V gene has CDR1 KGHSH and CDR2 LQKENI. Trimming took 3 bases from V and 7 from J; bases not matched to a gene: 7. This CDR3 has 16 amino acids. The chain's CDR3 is CASSPPLAGGPYTQYF. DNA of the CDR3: TGTGCCAGCTCACCGCCACTAGCGGGAGGGCCGTATACGCAGTATTTT.

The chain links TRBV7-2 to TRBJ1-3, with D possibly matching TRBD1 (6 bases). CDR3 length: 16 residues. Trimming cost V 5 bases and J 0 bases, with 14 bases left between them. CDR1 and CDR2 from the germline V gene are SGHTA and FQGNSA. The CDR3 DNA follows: TGTGCCAGCAGCCCTGACGGGACAAACTCTGGAAACACCATATATTTT. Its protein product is CASSPDGTNSGNTIYF.

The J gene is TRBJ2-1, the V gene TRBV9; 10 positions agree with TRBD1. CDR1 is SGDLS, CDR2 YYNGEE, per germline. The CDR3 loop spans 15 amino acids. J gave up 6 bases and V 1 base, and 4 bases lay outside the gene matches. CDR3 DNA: TGTGCCAGCAGCGTATCCGGGACAGGGGCCAATGAGCAGTTCTTC. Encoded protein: CASSVSGTGANEQFF.

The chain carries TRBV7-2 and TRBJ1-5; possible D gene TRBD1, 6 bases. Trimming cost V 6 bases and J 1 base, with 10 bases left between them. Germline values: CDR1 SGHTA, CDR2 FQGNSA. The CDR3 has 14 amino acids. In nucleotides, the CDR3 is TGTGCCAGCAGTCCACAGGGAAGCAATCAGCCCCAGCATTTT. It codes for CASSPQGSNQPQHF.

CDR3 DNA sequence: TGCGCCAGCAGCCAAGAAGAGGGCACAGATACGCAGTATTTT. This translates into CASSQEEGTDTQYF. The rearrangement uses TRBV4-1 and TRBJ2-3, with unresolved D. Trimming shortened V by 0 bases and J by 1 base, and 5 bases separated the two germline ends. Germline CDR1 and CDR2: MGHRA and YSYEKL. The length of the CDR3 is 14 residues.

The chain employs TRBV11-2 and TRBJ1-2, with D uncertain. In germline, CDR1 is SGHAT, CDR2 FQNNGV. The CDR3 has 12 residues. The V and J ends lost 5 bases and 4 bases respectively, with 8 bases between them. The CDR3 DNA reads TGTGCCAGCAGCCTCACAGCCTATGGCTACACCTTC. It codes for CASSLTAYGYTF.

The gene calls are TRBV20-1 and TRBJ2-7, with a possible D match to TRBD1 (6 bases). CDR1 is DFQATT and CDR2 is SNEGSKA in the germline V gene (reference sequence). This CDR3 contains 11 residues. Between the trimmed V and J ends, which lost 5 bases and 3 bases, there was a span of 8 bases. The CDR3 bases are TGCAGTGCTGGACAGCTCTACGAGCAGTACTTC. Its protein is CSAGQLYEQYF.

The CDR3 reads CASSQDRSEQYF. The CDR3 DNA reads as TGTGCCAGCAGCCAAGACCGGTCCGAGCAGTACTTC. The gene calls are TRBV4-2 and TRBJ2-7; D is unresolved. Trimming took 0 bases from V and 6 from J, leaving 6 bases between them. CDR1 is LGHNA, CDR2 YNFKEQ, per germline. This CDR3 is built from 12 residues.